This is a list of T cell receptor beta chains from one sample in a study of response to subunit inactivated influenza vaccine. TCRdb fed the RT-PCR reads into MiXCR, producing one record per CDR3 protein. The profile covers about 780,000 distinct CDR3 sequences, with around 18% appearing a single time and about a tenth taken by the ten largest. The starting material was PBMCs from blood, obtained 5 days after vaccination. The receptors derive from a man between 45 and 60 years old who received an inactivated influenza vaccine. Each CDR3 is given with its conserved first and last residue. A D gene is named only where the DNA matches it firmly. Rows give clone size only sometimes, using once, few, many, or a class for an expanded clone.

j_call: TRBJ2-7; clone_size: many; v_call: TRBV7-8; d_call: TRBD2; cdr3_aa: CASSLEERGPRRSYEQYF; cdr3_nt: TGTGCCAGCAGCTTAGAGGAGCGGGGACCTAGGAGGTCCTACGAGCAGTACTTC
j_call: TRBJ2-5; clone_size: .; v_call: TRBV5-1; d_call: .; cdr3_aa: CASSSRRDGETQYF; cdr3_nt: TGCGCCAGCAGCTCCCGGCGGGACGGGGAGACCCAGTACTTC
j_call: TRBJ2-1; clone_size: .; v_call: TRBV24-1; d_call: .; cdr3_aa: CATSEATREQFF; cdr3_nt: TGTGCCACCAGTGAGGCTACGAGAGAGCAGTTCTTC
j_call: TRBJ2-7; clone_size: .; v_call: TRBV14; d_call: .; cdr3_aa: CASSPSASYEQYF; cdr3_nt: TGTGCCAGCAGCCCCAGCGCTTCCTACGAGCAGTACTTC
j_call: TRBJ2-1; clone_size: many; v_call: TRBV12-3/TRBV12-4; d_call: TRBD2; cdr3_aa: CASSSTSVGEQFF; cdr3_nt: TGTGCCAGCAGTTCGACTAGCGTCGGTGAGCAGTTCTTC
j_call: TRBJ2-7; clone_size: few; v_call: TRBV28; d_call: TRBD2; cdr3_aa: CASKPKAGGAYEQYF; cdr3_nt: TGTGCCAGCAAACCTAAAGCGGGAGGCGCCTACGAGCAGTACTTC
j_call: TRBJ1-4; clone_size: few; v_call: TRBV6-1; d_call: .; cdr3_aa: CASSPEWGVGKLFF; cdr3_nt: TGTGCCAGCAGTCCCGAGTGGGGGGTCGGAAAACTGTTTTTT
j_call: TRBJ2-2; clone_size: .; v_call: TRBV10-3; d_call: .; cdr3_aa: CAIRTGRGEAGELFF; cdr3_nt: TGTGCCATCAGGACCGGCAGGGGTGAGGCCGGGGAGCTGTTTTTT
j_call: TRBJ1-5; clone_size: few; v_call: TRBV12-3/TRBV12-4; d_call: .; cdr3_aa: CASSFREQPQHF; cdr3_nt: TGTGCCAGCAGTTTTAGAGAACAGCCCCAGCATTTT
j_call: TRBJ1-6; clone_size: few; v_call: TRBV5-1; d_call: .; cdr3_aa: CASSPGYGSPLHF; cdr3_nt: TGCGCCAGCAGCCCGGGTTATGGTTCACCCCTCCACTTT